The 23 T cell receptor beta chains listed next were all sequenced from one sample in a study of OX40 agonist ivuxolimab in advanced cancers. Profiled with immunoSEQ multiplex PCR; TCRdb holds only in-frame clones, not every one. Here the sample spans fewer than 90,000 clones, about 88% being singletons. The sample consisted of CD4+ or CD8+ T cells sorted from blood, taken in a trial of the OX40 agonist ivuxolimab. The origin of the receptors is an adult with an advanced solid tumor such as melanoma, head and neck, liver or kidney cancer.

This chain joins TRBV7-8 and TRBJ1-2; 7 bases line up with TRBD1. CDR1 and CDR2 from the germline V gene are SGHVS and FQNEAQ. The CDR3 loop spans 13 amino acids. V dropped 5 bases and J dropped 8; count of bases not matched to a gene: 8. CDR3 residues: CASSGDRVYGYTF. In DNA form, the CDR3 reads TGTGCCAGCAGCGGAGACAGGGTTTACGGCTACACCTTC.

The rearrangement joins TRBV7-9 to TRBJ2-5; 7 bases fit TRBD1. J was trimmed by 0 bases and V by 5 bases; bases with no gene match: 3. Germline CDR1 SEHNR, CDR2 FQNEAQ (reference sequence). The CDR3 has 14 amino acids. In DNA, the CDR3 is TGTGCCAGCAGCCTGGGACAGCACCAAGAGACCCAGTACTTC. It codes for CASSLGQHQETQYF.

The gene calls are TRBV20-1 and TRBJ1-1; TRBD1 is a possible D gene (6 bases). The germline V gene has CDR1 DFQATT and CDR2 SNEGSKA (reference sequence). Trimming left V 5 bases short and J 13 bases short, with 17 bases between. The CDR3 sequence is 11 residues long. CDR3 loop: CSAPSGTSGFF. Written as DNA, the CDR3 is TGCAGTGCTCCCTCCGGGACAAGTGGTTTCTTT.

The chain employs TRBV10-1 and TRBJ2-7; either TRBD1 or TRBD2 may fit D (5 bases each). Trimming left V 5 bases short and J 4 bases short, with 12 bases between. CDR3 length: 13 amino acids. CDR1 WNHNN and CDR2 SYGVQD come from the germline V gene (reference sequence). CDR3 amino acids: CASSTGTAYEQYF. CDR3 DNA sequence: TGCGCCAGCAGTACCGGGACGGCATACGAGCAGTACTTC.

This sequence joins TRBV12-5 and TRBJ2-3; TRBD2 matches at 12 bases. V lost 4 bases and J lost 0; bases outside the gene matches: 11. Germline assignment: CDR1 LGHNT and CDR2 FRNRAP. This CDR3 has 19 residues. CDR3 in amino acids: CASGSRLAGDLLSTDTQYF. CDR3 DNA: TGTGCTAGTGGTTCCAGACTAGCGGGGGACCTATTAAGCACAGATACGCAGTATTTT.

This chain uses TRBV6-5 with TRBJ1-4; no clear D. The germline V and J ends were trimmed by 9 bases and 3 bases, with 14 bases remaining between them. The CDR3 is made up of 14 amino acids. Germline V CDR1 and CDR2: MNHEY, SVGAGI. In DNA form, the CDR3 reads TGTGCCAGATCCGTGAACTCAGCTAATGAAAAACTGTTTTTT. The encoded protein is CARSVNSANEKLFF.

V is TRBV10-3 and J is TRBJ2-3; TRBD1 agrees at 7 bases. The CDR3 covers 15 residues. Germline V CDR1 and CDR2: ENHRY, SYGVKD. The V gene end was trimmed by 5 bases and the J gene end by 2 bases; junction bases not matched to a gene: 7. The CDR3 region is CAISSDRAPTDTQYF. CDR3 coding DNA: TGTGCCATCAGTTCTGACAGGGCGCCCACAGATACGCAGTATTTT.

V usage is TRBV5-1 and J usage is TRBJ1-2; 7 bases match TRBD1. Looked up from germline, CDR1 is SGHRS and CDR2 is YFSETQ. V shed 4 bases and J 7 bases; nucleotides not matched to a gene: 13. This CDR3 comprises 15 residues. The CDR3 DNA reads TGCGCCAGCAGCCCGGGGGAGGGGGCGCCGTCTGGCTACACCTTC. It translates to CASSPGEGAPSGYTF.

The chain recombines TRBV10-3 with TRBJ2-7; 8 bases match TRBD2. CDR1 is ENHRY, CDR2 SYGVKD, per germline. The CDR3 sequence is 14 residues long. V lost 3 bases and J lost 2; bases outside the gene matches: 3. CDR3 sequence: CAISDSGAPYEQYF. The CDR3 bases are TGTGCCATCAGTGATAGCGGGGCGCCCTACGAGCAGTACTTC.

The chain combines TRBV5-1 with TRBJ1-1, with D perhaps TRBD1 (5 bases). The CDR3 loop spans 13 amino acids. Germline CDR1 is SGHRS and CDR2 is YFSETQ. V gave up 4 bases and J gave up 1 base, with 8 bases separating them. The CDR3 loop is CASSPGTNTEAFF. CDR3 coding DNA: TGCGCCAGCAGCCCGGGGACGAACACTGAAGCTTTCTTT. The variable domain in full, completed from reference TRBV5-1 and TRBJ1-1, reads KAGVTQTPRYLIKTRGQQVTLSCSPISGHRSVSWYQQTPGQGLQFLFEYFSETQRNKGNFPGRFSGRQFSNSRSEMNVSTLELGDSALYLCASSPGTNTEAFFGQGTRLTVV.

V and J are TRBV6-6 and TRBJ1-1; 7 nucleotides line up with TRBD1. Germline V gene data show CDR1 as MNHNY and CDR2 as SVGAGI (reference sequence). CDR3 length: 14 residues. V lost 6 bases to trimming and J lost 6 bases; unmatched junction nucleotides: 10. The CDR3 is CASRPEGAESEAFF. CDR3 DNA sequence: TGTGCCAGCAGGCCGGAGGGGGCGGAGTCTGAAGCTTTCTTT.

The chain carries TRBV19 and TRBJ2-2; 8 nucleotides match TRBD1. The junction had 11 bases not matched to a gene; V was cut back by 6 bases and J by 5 bases. CDR3 length equals 16 residues. Germline V gene sequence: CDR1 LNHDA, CDR2 SQIVND (reference sequence). As DNA, the CDR3 is TGTGCCAGTAGCAGCGGACAGGGCGTTTGGACCGGGGAGCTGTTTTTT. It encodes CASSSGQGVWTGELFF.

The V and J genes are TRBV6-5 and TRBJ1-6; TRBD1 agrees at 7 bases. Germline lookup yields CDR1 MNHEY and CDR2 SVGAGI. The CDR3 sequence is 15 residues long. The junction had 7 bases not matched to a gene; V was cut back by 6 bases and J by 5 bases. CDR3 nucleotide sequence: TGTGCCAGCAGAGGACCCGGGACAGATAATTCACCCCTCCACTTT. This translates into CASRGPGTDNSPLHF.

The V call is TRBV11-2, the J call TRBJ1-1, with 7 positions matching TRBD1. The V and J ends lost 5 bases and 7 bases, in that order; junction bases with no gene match: 7. The CDR3 totals 13 residues. Germline assignment: CDR1 SGHAT and CDR2 FQNNGV. CDR3 residues: CASSPGTAIEAFF. CDR3 DNA: TGTGCCAGCAGCCCGGGGACAGCAATTGAAGCTTTCTTT.

The table lists this clone with a few counts. The chain combines TRBV6-1 with TRBJ1-6; 8 bases agree with TRBD1. J lost 6 bases, V lost 6 bases, and 4 bases had no gene match. The CDR3 consists of 14 residues. CDR1 and CDR2 from the germline V gene are MNHNS and SASEGT. Written as DNA, the CDR3 is TGTGCCAGCAGGACAGGGGTCGCTAATTCACCCCTCCACTTT. The encoded protein is CASRTGVANSPLHF.

The chain couples TRBV11-2 to TRBJ2-1, with TRBD2 as a possible D gene (7 bases). CDR3 length: 16 residues. Germline-derived CDR1 and CDR2 are SGHAT and FQNNGV. V gave up 0 bases and J gave up 5 bases, with 14 bases separating them. In nucleotides, the CDR3 is TGTGCCAGCAGCTTAGATGGAAGCGGGACACACAATGAGCAGTTCTTC. Translation: CASSLDGSGTHNEQFF.

In DNA, the CDR3 is TGCGCCAGCAGCTTCTTCGGGGGCAAAGAGACCCAGTACTTC. Residues: CASSFFGGKETQYF. This chain uses TRBV5-1 with TRBJ2-5; perhaps D is TRBD1 or TRBD2 (6 bases each). The CDR3 is 14 residues long. Deletions cut 2 bases from V and 3 bases from J, with 11 bases between. Germline CDR1 SGHRS, CDR2 YFSETQ.

The chain carries TRBV10-3 and TRBJ1-3; 9 bases are a match to TRBD1. The CDR3 runs 14 residues. The J segment lost 3 bases and the V segment lost 11 bases, leaving 8 bases of the junction unmatched. Germline CDR1 is ENHRY and CDR2 is SYGVKD. The DNA for the CDR3 is TGTGCCGCCTTATCGGGACAGGGTGGAAACACCATATATTTT. Translating it yields CAALSGQGGNTIYF.

The CDR3 is CASSVPTGSNTQYF. The CDR3 coding sequence is TGTGCCAGCAGCGTCCCGACAGGGTCTAATACGCAGTATTTT. The chain recombines TRBV9 with TRBJ2-3, with TRBD1 matching over 7 bases. Germline CDR1 SGDLS, CDR2 YYNGEE. The CDR3 length is 14 residues. V was pared by 2 bases and J by 7 bases, with 7 bases of the junction left unmatched.

The chain couples TRBV7-8 to TRBJ1-1, with TRBD1 as a possible D gene (5 bases). This CDR3 comprises 14 residues. The V end lost 6 bases, the J end lost 6 bases, and 17 bases lay between the germline ends. Germline-derived CDR1 and CDR2 are SGHVS and FQNEAQ. The CDR3 here is CASSPAGERAEAFF. CDR3 in DNA: TGTGCCAGCAGTCCAGCGGGGGAGCGCGCTGAAGCTTTCTTT.

The rearrangement uses TRBV7-3 and TRBJ1-1; D unresolved. CDR1 SGHTA and CDR2 FQGTGA come from the germline V gene. This CDR3 region has 13 residues. Between the trimmed V and J ends, which lost 5 bases and 1 base, there was a span of 8 bases. The CDR3 nucleotides read TGTGCCAGCAGCCCCGGGAAGAACACTGAAGCTTTCTTT. It is translated as CASSPGKNTEAFF.

In its sample, this clone was seen a few times. The chain joins TRBV7-9 to TRBJ2-6, with 8 positions matching TRBD1. The CDR3 runs to 17 residues. Looked up from germline, CDR1 is SEHNR and CDR2 is FQNEAQ (reference sequence). V dropped 5 bases and J dropped 4; count of bases not matched to a gene: 10. The CDR3 spells CASSPRTGQTGANVLTF. CDR3 nucleotide sequence: TGTGCCAGCAGCCCGCGGACAGGGCAGACGGGGGCCAACGTCCTGACTTTC.

This clone appeared a few times. The chain employs TRBV6-6 and TRBJ1-3, with D perhaps TRBD1 (6 bases). This CDR3 is 14 amino acids long. Germline V gives CDR1 MNHNY, CDR2 SVGAGI (reference sequence). Trimming cost V 7 bases and J 4 bases, with 14 bases left between them. The CDR3 DNA is TGTGCCAGCATTCCGGGACACCTCGGAAACACCATATATTTT. It codes for CASIPGHLGNTIYF.